This T cell receptor (beta chain) was retrieved from a study of shared clonotypes between healthy human individuals. In the study overall: Every donor yielded three CD4 naive, three CD4 memory, two CD8 naive and one CD8 memory plate.

A word on this clone: Its matching antigen is unknown. Other nucleotide sequences from this sample produce the same CDR3.

Points from the study as a whole: Sorted-subset sequencing was shown by rarefaction to be incomplete despite large depth.

The CDR3 extends over 14 amino acids. Per the germline V gene, CDR1 is KGHSH and CDR2 is LQKENI. The V end lost 0 bases, the J end lost 0 bases, and 6 bases lay between the germline ends. Method: immunoSEQ multiplex PCR; TCRdb's copy keeps in-frame clones and lacks some. The sample yields roughly 2,500,000 clones, 93% seen once. The receptor's source is a man between 18 and 29 years old in good health. Some clones in this sample may be carry-over from other donors' samples. The chain carries TRBV18 and TRBJ2-7; D may be TRBD2 (6 bases). Specimen: naive CD4+ T cells from PBMCs. This sample's subset: CD45RA+ positively selected. The CDR3 nucleotides read TGTGCCAGCTCACCACCGGGGGGCTCCTACGAGCAGTACTTC. Translating gives CASSPPGGSYEQYF. Complete variable domain (other parts from reference TRBV18 and TRBJ2-7): NAGVMQNPRHLVRRRGQEARLRCSPMKGHSHVYWYRQLPEEGLKFMVYLQKENIIDESGMPKERFSAEFPKEGPSILRIQQVVRGDSAAYFCASSPPGGSYEQYFGPGTRLTVT.